The 21 T cell receptor beta chains given below trace back to one sample, sequenced in a study of T cell clonality in common variable immunodeficiency. The assay was immunoSEQ multiplex PCR, and TCRdb's table has in-frame clones only and misses some. The sample holds roughly 58,000 clones, and no clone turns up only once. Sequenced: peripheral blood mononuclear cells. The receptors shown here come from a person between 18 and 75 years old in good health.

This clone was seen at least ten times. The read comes to an end 3 residues before the CDR3 does, leaving the germline J gene to fill in the end. The J gene is TRBJ2-1, the V gene TRBV5-4, with D hard to call. The CDR3 runs to 15 residues. The V gene lost 0 bases and the J gene lost 8 bases, with 15 bases spanning the gap. Looked up from germline, CDR1 is SGHNT and CDR2 is YYREEE (reference sequence). CDR3 sequence reads: CASSLVDMMLDEQFF. The sequenced CDR3 bases are TGTGCCAGCAGCTTGGTCGACATGATGTTGGATGAG.

This clone was recorded at least ten times. The read ends 3 residues early relative to the CDR3; the germline J gene fills the gap. The chain couples TRBV7-9 to TRBJ2-5, with D perhaps TRBD1 (7 bases). The V and J ends lost 4 bases and 6 bases respectively, with 15 bases between them. This CDR3 is built from 14 residues. Germline CDR1 is SEHNR and CDR2 is FQNEAQ (reference sequence). The CDR3 sequence: CASSSERRGQTQYF. CDR3 DNA, as far as it was read: TGTGCCAGCAGCTCGGAAAGGAGGGGGCAGACC.

Ten or more counts support this clone. The read stops 3 residues short of the end of the CDR3; the missing end is completed from the germline J gene. V usage is TRBV12-5 and J usage is TRBJ2-1; the D gene is possibly TRBD2 (6 bases). The CDR3 spans 15 residues. Trimming took 4 bases from V and 6 from J, leaving 16 bases between them. Germline V lookup: CDR1 LGHNT, CDR2 FRNRAP. The CDR3 bases that were read are TGTGCTAGTGGTTCAGCCGGGACTCAGCGCAATGAG. Translating gives CASGSAGTQRNE. The CDR3 in its entirety is CASGSAGTQRNEQFF.

This clone has at least ten counts. The sequenced fragment ends 3 residues before the CDR3 boundary, so the rest is inferred from the germline J gene. This chain connects TRBV5-4 to TRBJ1-4; no firm D call. Trimming left V 5 bases short and J 7 bases short, with 15 bases between. Looked up from germline, CDR1 is SGHNT and CDR2 is YYREEE (reference sequence). The CDR3 covers 14 residues. The covered CDR3 bases are TGTGCCAGCAGTAAAGACAATTTTGGTGAAAAA. This gives the protein CASSKDNFGEK. The whole CDR3 sequence is CASSKDNFGEKLFF.

This clone was observed at least ten times. The read ends 3 residues shy of where the CDR3 ends; the end is completed using the germline J gene. The V call is TRBV5-4, the J call TRBJ2-7; 7 positions match TRBD2. Germline V gene lookup returns CDR1 SGHNT and CDR2 YYREEE (reference sequence). CDR3 length equals 13 residues. The V segment lost 2 bases and the J segment 2 bases; nucleotides outside the gene matches: 1. The sequenced CDR3 bases are TGTGCCAGCAGCTTTCTAGCGGCCTACGAG. This encodes CASSFLAAYE. The whole CDR3 region reads CASSFLAAYEQYF.

Ten or more counts support this clone. Read sequence stops 3 residues before the CDR3 end, and the germline J gene provides the missing end. The gene calls are TRBV20-1 and TRBJ1-4; D is possibly TRBD1 (5 bases). The CDR3 has 14 amino acids. Trimming shortened V by 7 bases and J by 7 bases, and 19 bases separated the two germline ends. CDR1 and CDR2 (germline): DFQATT, SNEGSKA (reference sequence). CDR3 bases read: TGCAGTGGAGTGAGGGGCAGGGTGGGTGAAAAA. This encodes CSGVRGRVGEK. The CDR3, in full, reads CSGVRGRVGEKLFF.

This clone occurred many times. The CDR3 end is not reached by the read, which stops 3 residues before it; the germline J gene fills it in. The chain carries TRBV5-1 and TRBJ2-2, with D uncertain. CDR3 length equals 14 residues. V was cut by 0 bases and J by 4 bases, with 7 bases left in between. CDR1 is SGHRS and CDR2 is YFSETQ in the germline V gene. The covered CDR3 bases are TGCGCCAGCAGCTTGGACCGGGTCACCGGGGAG. Protein product: CASSLDRVTGE. The full CDR3 protein reads CASSLDRVTGELFF.

Ten or more counts support this clone. The CDR3 goes on 3 residues after the read ends, and that part is filled in from the germline J gene. This chain joins TRBV20-1 and TRBJ1-5; D possibly corresponds to TRBD1 (6 bases). The germline gives CDR1 DFQATT, CDR2 SNEGSKA (reference sequence). The CDR3 consists of 18 residues. V was clipped by 0 bases and J by 2 bases, with 20 bases between them. Incomplete CDR3 DNA: TGCAGTGCTAGAGATGGGGCCCGGGAGGGGGTTGGCAATCAGCCC. Amino acids: CSARDGAREGVGNQP. The CDR3 in full is CSARDGAREGVGNQPQHF.

This clone showed up many times. The missing CDR3 end, 3 residues past where the read stops, is filled in from the germline J gene. V and J are TRBV5-6 and TRBJ2-1, with D unresolved. The ends were cut back, 2 bases at V and 2 bases at J, with 11 bases in the middle. This CDR3 has 15 amino acids. Germline V gives CDR1 SGHDT, CDR2 YYEEEE. The CDR3 is CASSFGSTPYNEQFF. CDR3 bases read: TGTGCCAGCAGCTTCGGTAGTACCCCCTACAATGAG.

The table lists this clone with many counts. The sequenced CDR3 bases are TGCAGCGCCGGGACAGCCCTCGGG. Amino acid sequence: CSAGTALG. The entire CDR3 is CSAGTALGAFF. V usage is TRBV29-1 and J usage is TRBJ1-1; 7 positions match TRBD1. The read finishes 3 residues shy of the CDR3 end, and the germline J gene is used to complete it. The CDR3 has 11 residues. The germline gives CDR1 SQVTM, CDR2 ANQGSEA.

This clone has ten or more counts. From the germline J gene comes the end of the CDR3, since the read stops 3 residues before it. The chain couples TRBV7-9 to TRBJ1-2; 7 nucleotides line up with TRBD1. CDR1 is SEHNR and CDR2 is FQNEAQ in the germline V gene (reference sequence). The CDR3 is made up of 14 amino acids. V dropped 3 bases and J dropped 3; count of bases not matched to a gene: 4. The CDR3 region is CASSFEGAHYGYTF. The part of the CDR3 DNA that was read is TGTGCCAGCAGCTTCGAGGGGGCACACTATGGC.

This clone was found many times. The read comes to an end 3 residues before the CDR3 does, leaving the germline J gene to fill in the end. The chain combines TRBV6-2 or TRBV6-3 with TRBJ2-5; 7 nucleotides line up with TRBD2. Germline lookup yields CDR1 MNHEY and CDR2 SVGEGT. This CDR3 spans 14 amino acids. The V gene end was trimmed by 4 bases and the J gene end by 7 bases; junction bases not matched to a gene: 9. This CDR3 reads CASSLSGEGATQYF. The sequenced part of the CDR3 DNA is TGTGCCAGCAGTTTGTCCGGGGAGGGAGCGACC.

This clone was found many times. Its ends do not fully match the called genes, so a read error is possible. The CDR3 is cut off 3 residues early in the read; its end comes from the germline J gene. This chain joins TRBV4-2 and TRBJ1-2; D is ambiguous. CDR3 length equals 17 residues. CDR1 is LGHNA, CDR2 YNFKEQ, per germline. Here the CDR3 reads CASSQDSTGVQGLGYTF. Incomplete CDR3 DNA: TGCGCCAGCAGCCAAGATTCCACCGGGGTACAAGGTTTGGGC.

This clone has at least ten counts. With the read ending 3 residues before the CDR3 end, the germline J gene is used to fill in that end. The V and J genes are TRBV5-1 and TRBJ2-1; 8 positions match TRBD2. V shed 1 base, J shed 2 bases, and the junction held 5 bases outside the gene matches. The CDR3 length is 16 residues. Germline assignment: CDR1 SGHRS and CDR2 YFSETQ. This CDR3 reads CASSLSGTRAYNEQFF. Partial CDR3 DNA: TGCGCCAGCAGCTTGTCCGGGACTAGAGCCTACAATGAG.

This clone was observed at least ten times. The CDR3 DNA, read in part, is TGTGCCAGCAGCCATTTTTGGAGGGATGAG. It yields the protein CASSHFWRDE. The whole CDR3 protein reads CASSHFWRDEQFF. This rearrangement joins TRBV11-3 to TRBJ2-1, with D possibly being TRBD2 (6 bases). Read data end 3 residues before the CDR3 end; the end is taken from the germline J gene. Germline V gene lookup returns CDR1 SGHNT and CDR2 YENEEA. The V end lost 5 bases, the J end lost 8 bases, and 13 bases lay between the germline ends. This CDR3 region has 13 residues.

This clone came up a few times. The sequenced fragment ends 3 residues before the CDR3 boundary, so the rest is inferred from the germline J gene. The chain employs TRBV2 and TRBJ2-7; D gene uncertain. The CDR3 covers 14 residues. Trimming cost V 4 bases and J 0 bases, with 10 bases left between them. Per germline, CDR1 SNHLY and CDR2 FYNNEI. The covered CDR3 bases are TGTGCCAGCAGTGCGTCCGGGTTCTCCTACGAG. It is translated as CASSASGFSYE. The full CDR3 protein is CASSASGFSYEQYF.

In this sample, this clone turned up many times. With the read ending 3 residues before the CDR3 end, the germline J gene is used to fill in that end. The chain combines TRBV20-1 with TRBJ1-2; 7 bases match TRBD1. Germline CDR1 DFQATT, CDR2 SNEGSKA (reference sequence). The CDR3 runs 14 residues. V lost 0 bases and J lost 6; bases outside the gene matches: 7. The sequenced CDR3 bases are TGCAGTGCTAGAGATAAGAGGCAGGGGGATGGC. Its translation is CSARDKRQGDG. The full CDR3 protein reads CSARDKRQGDGYTF.

At least ten counts were recorded for this clone. The CDR3 extends 3 residues past the end of the read, so its final part is completed from the germline J gene. The chain uses TRBV19 and TRBJ1-5; D not resolved. The CDR3 consists of 13 residues. Germline assignment: CDR1 LNHDA and CDR2 SQIVND (reference sequence). Trimming left V 0 bases short and J 4 bases short, with 4 bases between. CDR3 bases read: TGTGCCAGTAGTATAGACGGGAATCAGCCC. Protein sequence: CASSIDGNQP. The whole CDR3 sequence reads CASSIDGNQPQHF.

This clone was counted at least ten times. The read stops 3 residues short of the end of the CDR3; the missing end is completed from the germline J gene. The rearrangement links TRBV6-2 or TRBV6-3 to TRBJ1-5; 11 bases line up with TRBD1. This CDR3 is built from 15 residues. Germline trimming cut 5 bases from V and 6 bases from J; bases unmatched to any gene: 6. From germline, CDR1 is MNHEY and CDR2 SVGEGT. CDR3 amino acids: CASSDRTGGVQPQHF. The part of the CDR3 DNA that was read is TGTGCCAGCAGTGACAGGACAGGGGGCGTTCAGCCC.

This clone was observed many times. The CDR3 end lies 3 residues beyond the end of the read and is filled in from the germline J gene. The J gene is TRBJ2-1, the V gene TRBV5-5; TRBD1 might be the D (6 bases). The length of the CDR3 is 15 residues. Germline CDR1 is SGHKS and CDR2 is YYEKEE (reference sequence). V lost 5 bases and J 2 bases, leaving 14 bases between the germline ends. The sequenced part of the CDR3 DNA is TGTGCCAGCAGTTTTGAACAGGGAACCTACAATGAG. Protein product: CASSFEQGTYNE. The full CDR3 reads CASSFEQGTYNEQFF.

This clone has ten or more counts. The DNA ends 3 residues before the CDR3 does, and the rest of the CDR3 is filled in from the germline J gene. The V gene is TRBV11-3, the J gene TRBJ2-2, with a possible D match to TRBD2 (5 bases). Germline CDR1 and CDR2: SGHNT and YENEEA. CDR3 length equals 15 residues. V was shortened by 6 bases and J by 4 bases, with 15 bases between the two germline ends. The CDR3 region is CASSRTGTSTGELFF. Incomplete CDR3 DNA: TGTGCCAGCAGTCGGACTGGCACGAGCACCGGGGAG.